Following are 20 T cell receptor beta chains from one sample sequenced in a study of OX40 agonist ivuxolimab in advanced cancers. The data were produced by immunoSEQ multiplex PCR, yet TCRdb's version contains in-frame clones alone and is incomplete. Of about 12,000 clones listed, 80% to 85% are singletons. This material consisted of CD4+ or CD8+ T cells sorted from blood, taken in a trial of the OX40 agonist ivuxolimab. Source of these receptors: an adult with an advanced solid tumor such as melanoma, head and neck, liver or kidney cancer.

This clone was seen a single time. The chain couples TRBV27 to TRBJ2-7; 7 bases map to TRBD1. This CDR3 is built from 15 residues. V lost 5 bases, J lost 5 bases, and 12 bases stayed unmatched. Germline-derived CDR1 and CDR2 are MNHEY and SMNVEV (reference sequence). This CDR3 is CASSPGTGVDHEQYF. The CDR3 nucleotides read TGTGCCAGCAGTCCCGGAACAGGGGTTGACCACGAGCAGTACTTC.

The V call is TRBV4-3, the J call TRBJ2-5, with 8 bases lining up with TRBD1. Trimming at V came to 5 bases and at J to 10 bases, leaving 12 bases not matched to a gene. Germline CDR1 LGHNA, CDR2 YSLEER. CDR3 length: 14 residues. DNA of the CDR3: TGCGCCAGCAGCGAAGGACAGGGAGGTGCGGTCCAGTACTTC. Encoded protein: CASSEGQGGAVQYF.

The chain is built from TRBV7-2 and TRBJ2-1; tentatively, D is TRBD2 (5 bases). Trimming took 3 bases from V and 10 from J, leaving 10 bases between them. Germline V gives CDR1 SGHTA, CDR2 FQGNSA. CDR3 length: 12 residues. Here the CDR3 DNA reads TGTGCCAGCAGCTTCACTGGGAGCGAGCAGTTCTTC. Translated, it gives CASSFTGSEQFF.

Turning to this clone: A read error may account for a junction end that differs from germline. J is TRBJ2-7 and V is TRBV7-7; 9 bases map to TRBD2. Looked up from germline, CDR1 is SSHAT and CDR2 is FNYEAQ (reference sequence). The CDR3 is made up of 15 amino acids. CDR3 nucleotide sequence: TGTGCTAGCAGCCCACTAGCGGGCGATCATTACGAGCAGTACTTC. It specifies CASSPLAGDHYEQYF.

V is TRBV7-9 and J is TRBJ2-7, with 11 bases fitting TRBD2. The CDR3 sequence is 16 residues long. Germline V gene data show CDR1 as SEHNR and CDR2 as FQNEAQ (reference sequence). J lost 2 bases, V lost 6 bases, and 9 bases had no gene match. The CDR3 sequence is CASSSSILAGAYEQYF. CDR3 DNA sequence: TGTGCCAGCAGTTCCTCTATACTAGCGGGGGCCTACGAGCAGTACTTC.

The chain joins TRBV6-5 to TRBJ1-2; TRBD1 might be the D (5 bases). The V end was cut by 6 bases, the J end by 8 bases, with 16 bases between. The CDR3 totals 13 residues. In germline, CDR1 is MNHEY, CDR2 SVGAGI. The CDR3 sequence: CASRELQGYGYTF. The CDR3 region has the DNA TGTGCCAGCAGGGAGCTGCAGGGTTACGGCTACACCTTC.

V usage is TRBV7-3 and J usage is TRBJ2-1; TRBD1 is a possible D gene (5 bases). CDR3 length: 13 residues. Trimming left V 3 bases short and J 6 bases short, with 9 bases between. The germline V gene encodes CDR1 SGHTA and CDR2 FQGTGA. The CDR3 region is CASSLGLVNEQFF. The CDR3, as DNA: TGTGCCAGCAGCTTGGGGCTGGTCAATGAGCAGTTCTTC.

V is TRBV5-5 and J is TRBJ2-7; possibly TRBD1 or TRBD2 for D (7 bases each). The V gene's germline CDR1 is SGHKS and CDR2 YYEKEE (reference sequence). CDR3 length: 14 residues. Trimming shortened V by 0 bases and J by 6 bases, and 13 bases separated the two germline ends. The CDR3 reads CASSLAQGGPEQYF. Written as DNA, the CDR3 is TGTGCCAGCAGCTTGGCTCAGGGGGGGCCCGAGCAGTACTTC.

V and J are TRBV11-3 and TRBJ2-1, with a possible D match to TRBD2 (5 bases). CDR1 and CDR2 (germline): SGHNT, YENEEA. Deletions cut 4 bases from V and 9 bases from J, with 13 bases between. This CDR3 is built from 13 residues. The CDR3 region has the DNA TGTGCCAGCAGCTCGGGGTCCCGCGGTGAGCAGTTCTTC. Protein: CASSSGSRGEQFF.

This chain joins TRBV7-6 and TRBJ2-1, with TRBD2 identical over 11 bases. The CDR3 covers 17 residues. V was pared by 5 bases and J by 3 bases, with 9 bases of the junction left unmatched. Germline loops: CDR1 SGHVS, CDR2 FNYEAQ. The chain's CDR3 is CASSGRSGLADYNEQFF. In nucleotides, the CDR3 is TGTGCCAGCAGCGGTAGGTCGGGACTAGCGGACTACAATGAGCAGTTCTTC.

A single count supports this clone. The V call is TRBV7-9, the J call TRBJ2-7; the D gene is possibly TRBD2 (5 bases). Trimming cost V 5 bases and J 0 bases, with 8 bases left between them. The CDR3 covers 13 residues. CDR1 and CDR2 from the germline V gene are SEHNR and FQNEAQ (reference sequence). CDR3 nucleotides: TGTGCCAGCAGCCACCGGGACTCCTACGAGCAGTACTTC. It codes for CASSHRDSYEQYF.

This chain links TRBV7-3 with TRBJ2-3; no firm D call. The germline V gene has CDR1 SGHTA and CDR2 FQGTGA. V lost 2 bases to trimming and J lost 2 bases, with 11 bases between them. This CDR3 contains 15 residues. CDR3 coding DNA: TGTGCCAGCAGCTTATACCCCAGCAACACAGATACGCAGTATTTT. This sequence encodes CASSLYPSNTDTQYF. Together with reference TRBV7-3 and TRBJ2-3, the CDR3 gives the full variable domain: GAGVSQTPSNKVTEKGKYVELRCDPISGHTALYWYRQSLGQGPEFLIYFQGTGAADDSGLPNDRFFAVRPEGSVSTLKIQRTERGDSAVYLCASSLYPSNTDTQYFGPGTRLTVL.

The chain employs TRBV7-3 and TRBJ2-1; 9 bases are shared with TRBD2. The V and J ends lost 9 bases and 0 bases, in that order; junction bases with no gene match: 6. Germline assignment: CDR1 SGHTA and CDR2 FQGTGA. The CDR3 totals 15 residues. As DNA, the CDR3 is TGTGCCAGTCGCCTTAGCGGGAGCTCCTACAATGAGCAGTTCTTC. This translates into CASRLSGSSYNEQFF.

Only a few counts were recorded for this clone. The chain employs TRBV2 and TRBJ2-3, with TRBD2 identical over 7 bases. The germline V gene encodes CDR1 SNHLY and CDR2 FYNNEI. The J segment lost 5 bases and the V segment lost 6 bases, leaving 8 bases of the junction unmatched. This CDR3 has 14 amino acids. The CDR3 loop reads CASSPRAGVDTQYF. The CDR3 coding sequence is TGTGCCAGCAGCCCCCGGGCGGGAGTAGATACGCAGTATTTT.

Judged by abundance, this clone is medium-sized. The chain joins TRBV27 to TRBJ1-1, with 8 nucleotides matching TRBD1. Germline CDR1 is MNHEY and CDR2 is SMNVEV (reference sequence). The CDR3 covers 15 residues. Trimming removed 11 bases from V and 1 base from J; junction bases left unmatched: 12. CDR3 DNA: TGTGCCGCGGGAGCGGGACAGGTACCGAACACTGAAGCTTTCTTT. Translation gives CAAGAGQVPNTEAFF.

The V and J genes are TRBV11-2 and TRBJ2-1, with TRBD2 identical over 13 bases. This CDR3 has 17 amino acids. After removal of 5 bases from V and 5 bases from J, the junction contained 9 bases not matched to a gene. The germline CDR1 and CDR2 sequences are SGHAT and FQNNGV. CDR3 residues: CASSLGTSGNNNNEQFF. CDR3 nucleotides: TGTGCCAGCAGCCTCGGGACTAGCGGGAACAATAACAATGAGCAGTTCTTC.

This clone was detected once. The chain's CDR3 is CASSLDPAYNEQFF. The CDR3 DNA follows: TGTGCCAGCAGCTTGGACCCGGCCTACAATGAGCAGTTCTTC. This chain links TRBV11-2 with TRBJ2-1, with D unresolved. V was shortened by 3 bases and J by 2 bases, with 8 bases between the two germline ends. Germline CDR1 and CDR2: SGHAT and FQNNGV. The CDR3 loop spans 14 amino acids.

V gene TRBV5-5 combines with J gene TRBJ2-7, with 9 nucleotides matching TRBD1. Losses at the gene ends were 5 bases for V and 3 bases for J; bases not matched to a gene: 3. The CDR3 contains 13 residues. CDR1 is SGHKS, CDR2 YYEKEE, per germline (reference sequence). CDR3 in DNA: TGTGCCAGCAGTCTGGACAGGGGCTACGAGCAGTACTTC. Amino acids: CASSLDRGYEQYF.

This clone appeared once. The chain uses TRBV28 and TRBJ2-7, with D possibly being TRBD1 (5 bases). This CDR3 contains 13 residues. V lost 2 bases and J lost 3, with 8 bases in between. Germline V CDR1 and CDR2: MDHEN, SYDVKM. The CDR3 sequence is CASSLGQGYEQYF. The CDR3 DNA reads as TGTGCCAGCAGTTTAGGCCAGGGCTACGAGCAGTACTTC.

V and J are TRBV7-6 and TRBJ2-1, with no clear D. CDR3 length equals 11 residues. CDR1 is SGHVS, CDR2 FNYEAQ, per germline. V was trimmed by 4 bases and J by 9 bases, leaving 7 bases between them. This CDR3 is CASSSSLEQFF. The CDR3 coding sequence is TGTGCCAGCAGCTCCAGCCTTGAGCAGTTCTTC.